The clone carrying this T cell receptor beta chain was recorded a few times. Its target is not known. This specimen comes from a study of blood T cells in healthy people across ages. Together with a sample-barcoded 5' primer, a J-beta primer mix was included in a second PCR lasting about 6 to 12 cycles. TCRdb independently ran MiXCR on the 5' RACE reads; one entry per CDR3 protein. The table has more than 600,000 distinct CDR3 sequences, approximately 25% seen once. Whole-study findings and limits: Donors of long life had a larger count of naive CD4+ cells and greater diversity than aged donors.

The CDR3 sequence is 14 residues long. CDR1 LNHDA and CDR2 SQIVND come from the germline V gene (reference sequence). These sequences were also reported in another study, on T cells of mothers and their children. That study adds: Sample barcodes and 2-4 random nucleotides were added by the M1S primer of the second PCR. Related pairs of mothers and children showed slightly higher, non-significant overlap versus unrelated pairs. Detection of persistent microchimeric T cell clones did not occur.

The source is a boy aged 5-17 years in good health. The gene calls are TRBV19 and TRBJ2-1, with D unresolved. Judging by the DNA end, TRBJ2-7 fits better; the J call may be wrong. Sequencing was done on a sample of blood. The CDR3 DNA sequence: TGTGCCAGTAGTATCTACGGGTCCTCCTACGAGCAGTACTTC. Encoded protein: CASSIYGSSYEQYF.